Below, 23 T cell receptor beta chains from the same sample are listed, as sequenced in a study of Graves' ophthalmopathy and Graves' hyperthyroidism. The study amplified TCR beta CDR3 regions using RNA transcripts. HTBI-primed first-round RT-PCR preceded second-round multiplex PCR. One entry per CDR3 protein results from TCRdb running MiXCR on the multiplex PCR reads. The sample comprises roughly 400,000 distinct CDR3 sequences, 15% to 20% of which are singletons, and about 1.4% rests with the top ten. The sequenced sample consisted of peripheral blood. The receptors shown here come from a woman aged 18 to 35 with Graves' ophthalmopathy.

This clonotype was picked up many times. The chain links TRBV27 to TRBJ1-5; 9 nucleotides align to TRBD1. Losses at the gene ends were 6 bases for V and 2 bases for J; bases not matched to a gene: 8. The germline gives CDR1 MNHEY, CDR2 SMNVEV (reference sequence). The CDR3 sequence is 16 residues long. CDR3 sequence reads: CASSEMGTGRNQPQHF. CDR3 DNA sequence: TGTGCCAGCAGCGAAATGGGGACAGGGCGCAATCAGCCCCAGCATTTT.

This clonotype was detected many times. The genes are TRBV6-2 or TRBV6-3 and TRBJ2-7, with D tentatively TRBD2 (5 bases). V lost 5 bases and J 6 bases, leaving 11 bases between the germline ends. This CDR3 comprises 12 residues. CDR1 and CDR2 from the germline V gene are MNHEY and SVGEGT. The chain's CDR3 is CASSRTSPEQYF. The CDR3 coding sequence is TGTGCCAGCAGTCGTACTAGTCCCGAGCAGTACTTC.

Ten or more counts support this clonotype. The genes are TRBV30 and TRBJ1-1, with 8 nucleotides matching TRBD1. The length of the CDR3 is 12 residues. Trimming took 4 bases from V and 5 from J; bases not matched to a gene: 3. Germline CDR1 is GTSNPN and CDR2 is SVGIG (reference sequence). The CDR3 coding sequence is TGTGCCTGGAACCGACAGGGGACTGAAGCTTTCTTT. Protein product: CAWNRQGTEAFF.

The chain employs TRBV5-1 and TRBJ1-1; possibly TRBD1 for D (5 bases). The CDR3 totals 13 residues. Germline V gives CDR1 SGHRS, CDR2 YFSETQ. Trimming took 4 bases from V and 4 from J, leaving 11 bases between them. The CDR3 DNA reads as TGCGCCAGCAGCCGGGACGGGCTCACTGAAGCTTTCTTT. Translating gives CASSRDGLTEAFF. The complete variable domain, with remaining parts taken from reference TRBV5-1 and TRBJ1-1, reads KAGVTQTPRYLIKTRGQQVTLSCSPISGHRSVSWYQQTPGQGLQFLFEYFSETQRNKGNFPGRFSGRQFSNSRSEMNVSTLELGDSALYLCASSRDGLTEAFFGQGTRLTVV.

This clonotype was picked up many times. The CDR3 nucleotides read TGCAGTGCTAGAGATCCTGACAGGGGCTCACCCCTCCACTTT. Translation: CSARDPDRGSPLHF. The chain employs TRBV20-1 and TRBJ1-6; 8 bases match TRBD1. The CDR3 is made up of 14 amino acids. Germline assignment: CDR1 DFQATT and CDR2 SNEGSKA (reference sequence). J lost 10 bases, V lost 0 bases, and 5 bases had no gene match.

This clonotype was picked up one time. The J gene is TRBJ1-1, the V gene TRBV7-8; D not certain. Trimming pared 8 bases from V and 4 bases from J, leaving 17 bases between. The CDR3 contains 14 residues. Germline CDR1 SGHVS, CDR2 FQNEAQ. For the CDR3, the DNA is TGTGCCAGCGGACCACTCGCGGGGATCACTGAAGCTTTCTTT. It encodes CASGPLAGITEAFF.

With respect to this clonotype: One base away lies a much larger clone, so this may be a sequencing read error. The rearrangement links TRBV28 to TRBJ2-4, with D perhaps being TRBD1 or TRBD2 (5 bases each). Trimming shortened V by 6 bases and J by 6 bases, and 9 bases separated the two germline ends. CDR1 is MDHEN, CDR2 SYDVKM, per germline. This CDR3 contains 12 residues. CDR3 in DNA: TGTGCCAGCAGCCCAGGGACAAACATTCAGTACTTC. The encoded protein is CASSPGTNIQYF.

This clonotype was found many times. This chain joins TRBV9 and TRBJ2-7; perhaps D is TRBD1 or TRBD2 (5 bases each). Germline assignment: CDR1 SGDLS and CDR2 YYNGEE. V gave up 5 bases and J gave up 6 bases, with 21 bases separating them. This CDR3 spans 15 amino acids. The CDR3 nucleotides are TGTGCCAGCAGTCGTAGGGACCAAACTAAGTCCGAGCAGTACTTC. It translates to CASSRRDQTKSEQYF. Complete variable domain (other parts from reference TRBV9 and TRBJ2-7): DSGVTQTPKHLITATGQRVTLRCSPRSGDLSVYWYQQSLDQGLQFLIQYYNGEERAKGNILERFSAQQFPDLHSELNLSSLELGDSALYFCASSRRDQTKSEQYFGPGTRLTVT.

In the case of this clonotype: A read error may be the cause here, since a much bigger clone is one base away. V is TRBV7-2 and J is TRBJ2-7; D remains unclear. In germline, CDR1 is SGHTA, CDR2 FQGNSA. The V end lost 2 bases, the J end lost 0 bases, and 5 bases lay between the germline ends. The CDR3 spans 13 residues. The CDR3 loop reads CASSLHSSYEQYF. In nucleotides, the CDR3 is TGTGCCAGCAGCTTACATAGCTCCTACGAGCAGTACTTC.

This clonotype was seen at least ten times. V gene TRBV20-1 combines with J gene TRBJ2-7; 7 positions agree with TRBD2. This CDR3 region has 11 residues. The germline gives CDR1 DFQATT, CDR2 SNEGSKA (reference sequence). V lost 4 bases to trimming and J lost 3 bases; unmatched junction nucleotides: 0. Here the CDR3 reads CSATGGYEQYF. In nucleotides, the CDR3 is TGCAGTGCTACGGGGGGCTACGAGCAGTACTTC.

This clonotype was counted many times. This sequence joins TRBV28 and TRBJ2-7, with 8 bases that match TRBD2. From germline, CDR1 is MDHEN and CDR2 SYDVKM. The ends lost 3 bases at V and 2 bases at J; junction bases unmatched: 6. This CDR3 spans 15 amino acids. CDR3 DNA: TGTGCCAGCAGTTTTTTCGGGGGGGCCCCCTACGAGCAGTACTTC. It yields the protein CASSFFGGAPYEQYF.

Ten or more counts support this clonotype. The CDR3 here is CASSQDRGYNQPQHF. Written as DNA, the CDR3 is TGTGCCAGCAGTCAAGACAGGGGCTACAATCAGCCCCAGCATTTT. The rearrangement joins TRBV6-1 to TRBJ1-5; 8 bases align to TRBD1. V was clipped by 5 bases and J by 3 bases; unmatched bases: 6. Germline V gene lookup returns CDR1 MNHNS and CDR2 SASEGT. The CDR3 spans 15 residues.

This clonotype was observed many times. The chain uses TRBV6-2 or TRBV6-3 and TRBJ2-7; tentative D call: TRBD2 (5 bases). Per the germline V gene, CDR1 is MNHEY and CDR2 is SVGEGT. This CDR3 spans 13 amino acids. The ends were cut back, 2 bases at V and 7 bases at J, with 12 bases in the middle. CDR3 residues: CASSYPGRREQYF. CDR3 bases: TGTGCCAGCAGTTACCCCGGCCGGAGGGAGCAGTACTTC.

This clonotype was seen many times. The V and J genes are TRBV29-1 and TRBJ2-5; no definite D call. V was trimmed by 2 bases and J by 3 bases, leaving 7 bases between them. The germline gives CDR1 SQVTM, CDR2 ANQGSEA. The CDR3 has 12 amino acids. Written as DNA, the CDR3 is TGCAGCGTTGAACGAGCCGAAGAGACCCAGTACTTC. Translating it yields CSVERAEETQYF.

This clonotype has ten or more counts. The chain has TRBV7-8 and TRBJ1-1; TRBD1 might be the D (6 bases). Trimming cost V 5 bases and J 3 bases, with 10 bases left between them. CDR3 size: 13 residues. CDR1 and CDR2 from the germline V gene are SGHVS and FQNEAQ. The CDR3 sequence: CASSLRTDTEAFF. Here the CDR3 DNA reads TGTGCCAGCAGCCTTCGGACAGACACTGAAGCTTTCTTT.

This clonotype was detected a few times. V gene TRBV13 combines with J gene TRBJ1-5, with 8 bases matching TRBD1. The CDR3 has 15 amino acids. The V segment lost 5 bases and the J segment 5 bases; nucleotides outside the gene matches: 8. CDR1 is PRHDT, CDR2 FYEKMQ, per germline (reference sequence). CDR3 residues: CASSKTGEADQPQHF. CDR3 nucleotide sequence: TGTGCCAGCAGCAAGACAGGGGAAGCGGATCAGCCCCAGCATTTT.

Ten or more counts support this clonotype. Just one base apart from a much larger clone, this may be a read error. The chain couples TRBV2 to TRBJ2-5; D ambiguous. The CDR3 consists of 12 residues. Germline V gene sequence: CDR1 SNHLY, CDR2 FYNNEI. The V end was cut by 4 bases, the J end by 5 bases, with 8 bases between. DNA for the CDR3: TGTGCCAGCAGTGGGGGTTTCGAGACCCAGTACTTC. It codes for CASSGGFETQYF.

This clonotype was seen ten or more times. The chain recombines TRBV2 with TRBJ2-5; D gene uncertain. Between the trimmed V and J ends, which lost 8 bases and 0 bases, there was a span of 7 bases. CDR1 SNHLY and CDR2 FYNNEI come from the germline V gene. The CDR3 consists of 12 residues. The CDR3 spells CASDQDQETQYF. The CDR3 nucleotides read TGTGCCAGCGACCAAGACCAAGAGACCCAGTACTTC.

Many counts were recorded for this clonotype. The V gene is TRBV5-4, the J gene TRBJ1-1, with D possibly being TRBD1 (5 bases). V lost 1 base to trimming and J lost 8 bases, with 18 bases between them. Germline V lookup: CDR1 SGHNT, CDR2 YYREEE (reference sequence). The CDR3 has 15 residues. The CDR3 spells CASSLSAGSGVEAFF. The CDR3 DNA reads as TGTGCCAGCAGCTTGTCGGCAGGGTCTGGGGTAGAAGCTTTCTTT.

This clonotype was seen ten or more times. V is TRBV27 and J is TRBJ1-1, with 10 nucleotides matching TRBD1. V was clipped by 4 bases and J by 11 bases; unmatched bases: 4. Germline V lookup: CDR1 MNHEY, CDR2 SMNVEV (reference sequence). The CDR3 extends over 12 amino acids. The CDR3 is CASSSGQGKAFF. The CDR3 DNA follows: TGTGCCAGCAGTTCGGGACAGGGGAAGGCTTTCTTT.

This clonotype was counted ten times or more. The rearrangement joins TRBV2 to TRBJ1-6; tentative D call: TRBD1 (5 bases). Germline V CDR1 and CDR2: SNHLY, FYNNEI. The CDR3 spans 14 residues. V was shortened by 7 bases and J by 10 bases, with 17 bases between the two germline ends. DNA for the CDR3: TGTGCCAGCAACGGGGACCCTAAGGGATCACCCCTCCACTTT. Translated, it gives CASNGDPKGSPLHF.

This clonotype came up many times. The V call is TRBV19, the J call TRBJ1-5; D call uncertain. The germline V gene encodes CDR1 LNHDA and CDR2 SQIVND (reference sequence). CDR3 length: 12 residues. Trimming left V 7 bases short and J 3 bases short, with 7 bases between. The CDR3 DNA follows: TGTGCCAGTACTGACTACAATCAGCCCCAGCATTTT. Protein product: CASTDYNQPQHF.

The chain is built from TRBV6-1 and TRBJ1-6; no clear D gene. The CDR3 is made up of 15 amino acids. CDR1 MNHNS and CDR2 SASEGT come from the germline V gene. V was cut by 6 bases and J by 2 bases, with 11 bases left in between. CDR3 in amino acids: CASSPGEAYNSPLHF. As DNA, the CDR3 is TGTGCCAGCAGCCCCGGGGAGGCCTATAATTCACCCCTCCACTTT.